This T cell receptor beta chain was captured in a study of shared clonotypes between healthy human individuals. This clone was seen many times. The junction had 5 bases not matched to a gene; V was cut back by 4 bases and J by 0 bases. CDR3 length: 15 amino acids. Germline V gene lookup returns CDR1 SEHNR and CDR2 FQNEAQ (reference sequence). Clones were read by immunoSEQ multiplex PCR, and TCRdb kept only the in-frame ones, dropping some. The sample lists roughly 1,100,000 clones, approximately 72% occurring once. Sequences were obtained from memory CD4+ T cells sorted from blood. Subset reported: CD45RA-negative fraction. This TCR was sampled from a man between 18 and 29 years old in good health. The chain combines TRBV7-9 with TRBJ2-7, with 8 bases fitting TRBD2. CDR3 protein: CASSSRTSPSYEQYF. The CDR3 bases are TGTGCCAGCAGCTCGAGGACTAGCCCCTCCTACGAGCAGTACTTC.